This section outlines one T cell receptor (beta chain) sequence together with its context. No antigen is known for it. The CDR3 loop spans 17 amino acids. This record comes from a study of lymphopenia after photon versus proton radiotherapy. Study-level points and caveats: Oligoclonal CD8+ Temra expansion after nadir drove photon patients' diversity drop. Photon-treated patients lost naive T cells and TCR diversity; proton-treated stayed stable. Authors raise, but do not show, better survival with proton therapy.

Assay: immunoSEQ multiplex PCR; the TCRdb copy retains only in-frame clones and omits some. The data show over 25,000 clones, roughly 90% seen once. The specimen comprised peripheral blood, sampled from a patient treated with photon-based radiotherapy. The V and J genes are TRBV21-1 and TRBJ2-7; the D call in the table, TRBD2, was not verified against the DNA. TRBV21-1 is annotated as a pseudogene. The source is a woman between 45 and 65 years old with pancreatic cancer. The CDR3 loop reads CASSKAQEGYKPYEQYF. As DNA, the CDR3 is TGTGCCAGCAGCAAAGCCCAGGAGGGATACAAACCGTACGAGCAGTACTTC.